A selection of T cell receptor beta chains follows, all from one sample in a study of blood T cell repertoires in COVID-19. The data were produced by immunoSEQ multiplex PCR, yet TCRdb's version contains in-frame clones alone and is incomplete. Altogether over 85,000 clones are present, 84% being singletons, with the ten largest covering around 4.5%. The sequenced sample was peripheral blood. These receptors were obtained from a human donor in a cohort sampled during active COVID-19. CDR3s include the opening cysteine and the closing phenylalanine or tryptophan. The order of the fields is D gene, V gene, J gene, clone size, CDR3 DNA, CDR3 protein. A D gene is named only where the DNA matches it firmly. Clone size is given for some rows only: seen once, a few or many times, or a class if the clone is expanded.

d_call: .; v_call: TRBV2; j_call: TRBJ2-1; clone_size: .; cdr3_nt: TGTGCCAGCAGTTCGCAGGCGTTGAACTACAATGAGCAGTTCTTC; cdr3_aa: CASSSQALNYNEQFF
d_call: .; v_call: TRBV24-1; j_call: TRBJ2-2; clone_size: .; cdr3_nt: TGTGCCACCAGTGACCCACGTAGCGTTGGGGCCGGGGAGCTGTTTTTT; cdr3_aa: CATSDPRSVGAGELFF
d_call: TRBD2; v_call: TRBV11-2; j_call: TRBJ2-5; clone_size: .; cdr3_nt: TGTGCCAGCAGCGATCAACTCGGGACTACCCGGTACCAAGAGACCCAGTACTTC; cdr3_aa: CASSDQLGTTRYQETQYF
d_call: .; v_call: TRBV7-2; j_call: TRBJ2-4; clone_size: .; cdr3_nt: TGTGCCAGCAGCTTGTTTAGCGTCGCCAAAAACATTCAGTACTTC; cdr3_aa: CASSLFSVAKNIQYF
d_call: .; v_call: TRBV3-1/TRBV3-2; j_call: TRBJ1-4; clone_size: few; cdr3_nt: TGTGCCAGCAGCCAATATCACAGATCTAATGAAAAACTGTTTTTT; cdr3_aa: CASSQYHRSNEKLFF
d_call: .; v_call: TRBV25-1; j_call: TRBJ1-4; clone_size: .; cdr3_nt: TGTGCCAGCAGGAGAGCAACTAATGAAAAACTGTTTTTT; cdr3_aa: CASRRATNEKLFF
d_call: .; v_call: TRBV7-2; j_call: TRBJ1-1; clone_size: .; cdr3_nt: TGTGCCAGCAGTTCAACAGGATCCACTGAAGCTTTCTTT; cdr3_aa: CASSSTGSTEAFF
d_call: TRBD1; v_call: TRBV6-2/TRBV6-3; j_call: TRBJ1-2; clone_size: .; cdr3_nt: TGTGCCAGCAGTTCGACAGGGAGTGGCTACACCTTC; cdr3_aa: CASSSTGSGYTF
d_call: .; v_call: TRBV27; j_call: TRBJ1-2; clone_size: .; cdr3_nt: TGTGCCAGCACCCCCACCGCGGGGGTTCCTAACTATGGCTACACCTTC; cdr3_aa: CASTPTAGVPNYGYTF
d_call: .; v_call: TRBV6-1; j_call: TRBJ1-2; clone_size: .; cdr3_nt: TGTGCCAGCAGTGAACGGGGAGGGGGATATGGCTACACCTTC; cdr3_aa: CASSERGGGYGYTF
d_call: TRBD2; v_call: TRBV4-3; j_call: TRBJ2-7; clone_size: .; cdr3_nt: TGCGCCAGCAGCCGGGGAGGGGAGAATACCGAGCAGTACTTC; cdr3_aa: CASSRGGENTEQYF
d_call: TRBD2; v_call: TRBV2; j_call: TRBJ2-5; clone_size: few; cdr3_nt: TGTGCCAGCAGTGATTCTAGCGGGGTTGAGACCCAGTACTTC; cdr3_aa: CASSDSSGVETQYF
d_call: TRBD1; v_call: TRBV6-6; j_call: TRBJ2-1; clone_size: .; cdr3_nt: TGTGCCAGCAGCACGGGACAGGGCAATGAGCAGTTCTTC; cdr3_aa: CASSTGQGNEQFF
d_call: TRBD1; v_call: TRBV5-1; j_call: TRBJ1-1; clone_size: .; cdr3_nt: TGCGCCAGCAGACTGGGGACAGCAAACACTGAAGCTTTCTTT; cdr3_aa: CASRLGTANTEAFF
d_call: .; v_call: TRBV7-2; j_call: TRBJ1-4; clone_size: once; cdr3_nt: TGTGCCAGCAGCTTAGGGTCGGCCAGGGCTGGTGAAAAACTGTTTTTT; cdr3_aa: CASSLGSARAGEKLFF
d_call: .; v_call: TRBV19; j_call: TRBJ1-2; clone_size: .; cdr3_nt: TGTGCCAGTAGTATCCCTTATTGGGGAGAACAAAGCTACACCTTC; cdr3_aa: CASSIPYWGEQSYTF
d_call: .; v_call: TRBV11-2; j_call: TRBJ2-1; clone_size: .; cdr3_nt: TGTGCCAGCAGCTCTTCGACAGCCTACAATGAGCAGTTCTTC; cdr3_aa: CASSSSTAYNEQFF
d_call: .; v_call: TRBV5-6; j_call: TRBJ2-2; clone_size: .; cdr3_nt: TGTGCCAGCAGCTTGCGGCCTCTAGTTTCCGGGGAGCTGTTTTTT; cdr3_aa: CASSLRPLVSGELFF
d_call: .; v_call: TRBV12-3/TRBV12-4; j_call: TRBJ1-5; clone_size: .; cdr3_nt: TGTGCCAGCACCGGGGGCAATCAGCCCCAGCATTTT; cdr3_aa: CASTGGNQPQHF
d_call: .; v_call: TRBV7-8; j_call: TRBJ2-3; clone_size: .; cdr3_nt: TGTGCCAGCAGGCCCAGGGAAAACACAGATACGCAGTATTTT; cdr3_aa: CASRPRENTDTQYF
d_call: .; v_call: TRBV30; j_call: TRBJ1-3; clone_size: .; cdr3_nt: TGTGCCTGGAGTGTGGGCCGGTCGGCGAACACCATATATTTT; cdr3_aa: CAWSVGRSANTIYF
d_call: TRBD1; v_call: TRBV18; j_call: TRBJ1-3; clone_size: medium-sized; cdr3_nt: TGTGCCAGCTCACGCGAGATACAGGGGACTGGAAACACCATATATTTT; cdr3_aa: CASSREIQGTGNTIYF
d_call: .; v_call: TRBV3-1/TRBV3-2; j_call: TRBJ2-3; clone_size: .; cdr3_nt: TGTGCCAGCAGCCAACGCAGGTCGGGGGATACGCAGTATTTT; cdr3_aa: CASSQRRSGDTQYF
d_call: TRBD1; v_call: TRBV7-9; j_call: TRBJ2-3; clone_size: .; cdr3_nt: TGTGCCAGCAGCTTAGCGGGACAGGGGGCGCAAACAGATACGCAGTATTTT; cdr3_aa: CASSLAGQGAQTDTQYF
d_call: .; v_call: TRBV2; j_call: TRBJ2-5; clone_size: .; cdr3_nt: TGTGCCAGCAATCACCGGCGGGAGACCCAGTACTTC; cdr3_aa: CASNHRRETQYF
d_call: TRBD1; v_call: TRBV19; j_call: TRBJ1-2; clone_size: .; cdr3_nt: TGTGCCAGTAGTAAACAACAGGGGAGGCATGGCTACACCTTC; cdr3_aa: CASSKQQGRHGYTF
d_call: .; v_call: TRBV18; j_call: TRBJ2-1; clone_size: .; cdr3_nt: TGTGCCAGCTCACCACAAACTCTCAATGAGCAGTTCTTC; cdr3_aa: CASSPQTLNEQFF
d_call: TRBD1; v_call: TRBV7-9; j_call: TRBJ2-7; clone_size: .; cdr3_nt: TGTGCCAGCAGCTACGGGACAGGGGGAGAGCAGTACTTC; cdr3_aa: CASSYGTGGEQYF
d_call: .; v_call: TRBV6-2/TRBV6-3; j_call: TRBJ2-7; clone_size: .; cdr3_nt: TGTGCCAGCAGTTACAATATGAGAGGGCCCAGGAACGAGCAGTACTTC; cdr3_aa: CASSYNMRGPRNEQYF
d_call: TRBD2; v_call: TRBV4-3; j_call: TRBJ2-2; clone_size: .; cdr3_nt: TGCGCCAGCAGCCAAGGCTTGGCGAGCGGGGGCCACACCGGGGAGCTGTTTTTT; cdr3_aa: CASSQGLASGGHTGELFF
d_call: TRBD1; v_call: TRBV5-1; j_call: TRBJ2-3; clone_size: once; cdr3_nt: TGCGCCAGCAGCTTGGAGGGACAGGGCACAGATACGCAGTATTTT; cdr3_aa: CASSLEGQGTDTQYF
d_call: TRBD1; v_call: TRBV14; j_call: TRBJ1-2; clone_size: .; cdr3_nt: TGTGCCAGCAGCCAACTGACAGGGTGGGCCTATGGCTACACCTTC; cdr3_aa: CASSQLTGWAYGYTF
d_call: TRBD2; v_call: TRBV7-3; j_call: TRBJ2-2; clone_size: .; cdr3_nt: TGTGCCAGCAGCTTAACAGCGGGGGGAAACACCGGGGAGCTGTTTTTT; cdr3_aa: CASSLTAGGNTGELFF
d_call: .; v_call: TRBV29-1; j_call: TRBJ2-2; clone_size: .; cdr3_nt: TGCAGCGTTACAGCCCTAACCGGGGAGCTGTTTTTT; cdr3_aa: CSVTALTGELFF
d_call: TRBD1; v_call: TRBV2; j_call: TRBJ1-2; clone_size: .; cdr3_nt: TGTGCCAGCAGTGAGGACAGGGAGAATGGCTACACCTTC; cdr3_aa: CASSEDRENGYTF
d_call: TRBD1; v_call: TRBV25-1; j_call: TRBJ1-1; clone_size: .; cdr3_nt: TGTGCCAGCAGTGAATACAGGGGGACCCCCGCGGCTTTCTTT; cdr3_aa: CASSEYRGTPAAFF
d_call: TRBD1; v_call: TRBV27; j_call: TRBJ2-7; clone_size: .; cdr3_nt: TGTGCCAGCAGTTGGACAGGGCCGAGCTCCTACGAGCAGTACTTC; cdr3_aa: CASSWTGPSSYEQYF
d_call: .; v_call: TRBV24-1; j_call: TRBJ2-6; clone_size: .; cdr3_nt: TGTGCCACCAGTGATTTGGGTTTCGGCCAGGTCGAAGGGGCCAACGTCCTGACTTTC; cdr3_aa: CATSDLGFGQVEGANVLTF
d_call: TRBD1; v_call: TRBV19; j_call: TRBJ2-3; clone_size: .; cdr3_nt: TGTGCCAGTAGTTCCGGGACAGGGGACACAGATACGCAGTATTTT; cdr3_aa: CASSSGTGDTDTQYF
d_call: .; v_call: TRBV13; j_call: TRBJ1-1; clone_size: .; cdr3_nt: TGTGCCAGTCACCGAGGGCGCGAGTCTGAAGCTTTCTTT; cdr3_aa: CASHRGRESEAFF
d_call: TRBD1; v_call: TRBV3-1/TRBV3-2; j_call: TRBJ1-6; clone_size: .; cdr3_nt: TGTGCCAGCCAGGACAGGGCATCTAATTCACCCCTCCACTTT; cdr3_aa: CASQDRASNSPLHF
d_call: .; v_call: TRBV2; j_call: TRBJ2-3; clone_size: once; cdr3_nt: TGTGCCAGCAGTTATGAACAGTCGAGGGGCACAGATACGCAGTATTTT; cdr3_aa: CASSYEQSRGTDTQYF
d_call: TRBD1; v_call: TRBV12-5; j_call: TRBJ1-1; clone_size: .; cdr3_nt: TGTGCTAGTGGTTTGGGACTGGGACAGCAAACCGGGGAAGCTTTCTTT; cdr3_aa: CASGLGLGQQTGEAFF
d_call: .; v_call: TRBV3-1/TRBV3-2; j_call: TRBJ1-4; clone_size: .; cdr3_nt: TGTGCCAGCAGCCAAGCCAGGGCCGAAAAACTGTTTTTT; cdr3_aa: CASSQARAEKLFF
d_call: TRBD2; v_call: TRBV7-2; j_call: TRBJ2-1; clone_size: once; cdr3_nt: TGTGCCAGCAGCTTAGGATCCCGGGGGGCCTACAATGAGCAGTTCTTC; cdr3_aa: CASSLGSRGAYNEQFF